A selection of T cell receptor beta chains follows, all from one sample in a study of blood T cell repertoires in COVID-19. Using immunoSEQ multiplex PCR, the repertoire was profiled, and TCRdb retains in-frame clones only, with some absent. Of about 190,000 clones in the sample, around four fifths were seen once. Sequencing was done on a sample of peripheral blood. These receptor sequences come from a woman older than 75 with active or convalescent COVID-19. Each CDR3 is given without its conserved first and last residue.

v_gene	CDR3aa
TRBV3-1/TRBV3-2	ASSQGGTGVSAQH
TRBV28	ASSRSGRSNGYT
TRBV5-4	ASSFRGTHYEQY
TRBV3-1/TRBV3-2	ASSLTGQGESPLH
TRBV10-3	AISGMGQAYQPQH
TRBV29-1	SVGSRNYGYT
TRBV5-4	ASSPRGQNYGYT
TRBV28	ASTLPGGQAGNTIY
TRBV9	ASSATGQGNTGELF
TRBV6-6	ASSYVLAGDEQY
TRBV5-1	ASSLAVQAKSSYNSPLH
TRBV28	ASSLTRSEQY
TRBV19	ASRPSGSYEQY
TRBV2	ASSVGLAYEQF
TRBV12-3/TRBV12-4	ASSLSSSPLH
TRBV28	ASSRGVGGGTDTQY
TRBV19	ASSITSGGSGNT
TRBV5-5	ASSVSPAAGYT
TRBV11-2	ASTVDRPSTDTQY
TRBV30	ACRGSTNYNSPLH
TRBV6-2/TRBV6-3	ASSSLYSNQPQH
TRBV7-6	ASSELPRGWKADTQY
TRBV21-1	ASSKKARGKSTDTQY
TRBV18	ASSPRLSNSYEQY
TRBV19	ASSLRKETGLLRNTEAF
TRBV15	ATSSRGYEQY
TRBV9	ASSVVSGGPNNEQF
TRBV5-6	ASSKQGEGYSPLH
TRBV4-2	ASSQDRASGYYEQY
TRBV7-6	ASRRHTEAF
TRBV4-2	ASSRERQGPTRELF
TRBV7-8	ASSLGFSGVGDTQY
TRBV27	ASRTLQGGRYQPQH
TRBV5-4	ASSFSGHNEQF
TRBV21-1	ASSKYGARNTEAF
TRBV6-6	ASTPLEDYYEQY
TRBV7-8	ASSFKARGGEDGYT
TRBV6-2/TRBV6-3	ASSYSRTMLGYT
TRBV2	ASSEYGDMNTEAF
TRBV5-1	ASNLGQDNNEQF
TRBV27	ASTPWRGGEAF
TRBV6-5	ASSSRGGDTDTQY
TRBV9	ASSAFYSGELF
TRBV4-1	ASSLLAGEPYEQY
TRBV29-1	SVVQGPYEQY
TRBV18	ASSPRRLANESGVNEQF
TRBV5-1	ATKMWDRGPETQY
TRBV6-5	ASRLTVGNEKLF
TRBV5-1	ASSRGQGGHYGYT
TRBV7-2	ASSADRGWTEAF
TRBV5-1	ASSLEGQGDGYT
TRBV28	ASSFPDRANSPLH
TRBV12-3/TRBV12-4	ASSLVRETEAF
TRBV24-1	ATSDPTGYSGELF
TRBV4-2	ASSQDASGVRNEQF
TRBV10-2	ASKTGVGETQY
TRBV7-8	ASSLGGGSTNYGYT
TRBV18	ASSPGRDEQF